In its sample, the clone carrying this T cell receptor (beta chain) was seen a few times. Between the trimmed V and J ends, which lost 2 bases and 2 bases, there was a span of 3 bases. The germline V gene has CDR1 MNHNY and CDR2 SVGAGI (reference sequence). The CDR3 is 12 residues long. The data stem from a study of tumor-infiltrating lymphocytes in localized non-small cell lung cancer. Data came from immunoSEQ multiplex PCR; TCRdb stores just in-frame clones and leaves some out. Among about 9,200 clones listed, around 64% were seen once. The source material was uninvolved lung tissue not adjacent to the tumor. The receptor was isolated from a human donor with non-small cell lung cancer. V is TRBV6-6 and J is TRBJ2-5, with D hard to call. The CDR3, as DNA: TGTGCCAGCAGTTACCCTCAAGAGACCCAGTACTTC. Translating it yields CASSYPQETQYF.